These 8 T cell receptor beta chains originate from one sample sequenced in a study of vaccination and CD4 T cells after COVID-19. No antigen has been assigned to these receptors. The treatment denotes: roughly 10-day PBMC culture with coronavirus spike peptide pools or control peptides (ViraFEST assay). The study sequenced cultured CD4+ T cell DNA using the Oncomine TCR Beta short-read assay. Each CDR3 protein gets one entry after TCRdb re-called the PCR reads with MiXCR. The repertoire holds roughly 15,000 distinct CDR3 sequences, with around 73% as singletons. The source material was CD4+ T cells from blood, cultured in vitro. The source is a human donor who had recovered from COVID-19.

The V gene is TRBV6-5, the J gene TRBJ2-2; 9 positions match TRBD2. Per the germline V gene, CDR1 is MNHEY and CDR2 is SVGAGI. The CDR3 has 15 amino acids. The trim removed 2 bases at V and 4 bases at J, leaving 2 bases unmatched. The CDR3 DNA is TGTGCCAGCAGTTACCGGCGGGAGGGCACCGGGGAGCTGTTTTTT. Its protein is CASSYRREGTGELFF.

The rearrangement links TRBV10-2 to TRBJ2-7; D may correspond to TRBD1 or TRBD2 (5 bases each). Germline CDR1 WSHSY, CDR2 SAAADI. V gave up 1 base and J gave up 2 bases, with 9 bases separating them. The CDR3 totals 14 residues. The chain's CDR3 is CASSELGETYEQYF. The CDR3 DNA is TGCGCCAGCAGTGAGTTGGGGGAGACCTACGAGCAGTACTTC.

The genes are TRBV12-3 or TRBV12-4 and TRBJ1-6; a weak D match, TRBD1 (6 bases). There are 14 residues in the CDR3. The V end was cut by 5 bases, the J end by 8 bases, with 13 bases between. CDR3 sequence reads: CASSTQGEYSPLHF. The CDR3 region has the DNA TGTGCCAGCAGTACACAGGGAGAGTATTCACCCCTCCACTTT.

This rearrangement joins TRBV29-1 to TRBJ2-7; 7 bases match TRBD2. The germline CDR1 and CDR2 sequences are SQVTM and ANQGSEA. The CDR3 loop spans 14 amino acids. V was pared by 4 bases and J by 5 bases, with 11 bases of the junction left unmatched. In DNA, the CDR3 is TGCAGCGTTGTGACCGGGACTAACGTCCACGAGCAGTACTTC. This encodes CSVVTGTNVHEQYF.

The J gene is TRBJ1-5, the V gene TRBV19; 7 bases match TRBD1. Per the germline V gene, CDR1 is LNHDA and CDR2 is SQIVND (reference sequence). Trimming at V came to 5 bases and at J to 2 bases, leaving 9 bases not matched to a gene. The CDR3 is 16 residues long. This CDR3 is CASSDEQGKGNQPQHF. In DNA, the CDR3 is TGTGCCAGTAGTGATGAACAGGGGAAGGGCAATCAGCCCCAGCATTTT.

The DNA of the CDR3 is TGTGCCAGCAGCTTAATGGGAGGGGGAGAGACCCAGTACTTC. It codes for CASSLMGGGETQYF. The rearrangement joins TRBV7-2 to TRBJ2-5; a possible D gene is TRBD2 (7 bases). Trimming took off 2 bases at V and 4 bases at J, with 11 bases between the two ends. The CDR3 runs to 14 residues. From germline, CDR1 is SGHTA and CDR2 FQGNSA. Full variable domain (outside the CDR3, taken from reference TRBV7-2 and TRBJ2-5): GAGVSQSPSNKVTEKGKDVELRCDPISGHTALYWYRQSLGQGLEFLIYFQGNSAPDKSGLPSDRFSAERTGGSVSTLTIQRTQQEDSAVYLCASSLMGGGETQYFGPGTRLLVL.

The J gene is TRBJ1-5, the V gene TRBV19; 7 bases line up with TRBD1. After removal of 5 bases from V and 1 base from J, the junction contained 8 bases not matched to a gene. The CDR3 is 16 residues long. The germline V gene encodes CDR1 LNHDA and CDR2 SQIVND (reference sequence). In nucleotides, the CDR3 is TGTGCCAGTAGTGGACAGGAAAGACTGAGCAATCAGCCCCAGCATTTT. The encoded protein is CASSGQERLSNQPQHF.

CDR3 region: CSRTPLVAPNGYTF. DNA for the CDR3: TGCAGCCGAACGCCCCTTGTCGCTCCTAATGGCTACACCTTC. V gene TRBV29-1 combines with J gene TRBJ1-2; D unclear. The CDR3 extends over 14 amino acids. V was pared by 8 bases and J by 6 bases, with 22 bases between. CDR1 SQVTM and CDR2 ANQGSEA come from the germline V gene.